Listed below are T cell receptor beta chains from one sample, sequenced in a study of identical twins. Via MiXCR, TCRdb re-called the 5' RACE reads, giving one row per CDR3 protein. Among under 400,000 distinct CDR3 sequences listed, roughly 10% were seen once. The sequenced sample was naive T cells sorted from blood. These receptors all stem from a woman aged 50 to 65 in good health. CDR3s include the opening cysteine and the closing phenylalanine or tryptophan. Fields, in order: D gene, J gene, V gene, clone size, CDR3 protein, CDR3 DNA. D genes are given only for firm matches. Clone size appears in some rows only: once, few, many, or a class for an expanded clone.

>TRBD2|TRBJ2-1|TRBV4-1|many
CASGGVPQSSYNEQFF
TGCGCCAGCGGGGGGGTACCACAGAGCTCCTACAATGAGCAGTTCTTC
>.|TRBJ2-7|TRBV7-2|.
CASRRIDEQYF
TGTGCCAGCAGGAGGATTGACGAGCAGTACTTC
>.|TRBJ2-1|TRBV11-2|.
CASSVGVNGYNEQFF
TGTGCCAGCAGCGTTGGGGTCAATGGATACAATGAGCAGTTCTTC
>TRBD2|TRBJ2-5|TRBV15|few
CATSRELSGRAGETQYF
TGTGCCACCAGCAGAGAGCTCAGCGGGAGGGCCGGTGAGACCCAGTACTTC
>TRBD2|TRBJ2-1|TRBV6-5|.
CASSGQRERYNEQFF
TGTGCCAGCAGTGGACAGCGGGAGCGCTACAATGAGCAGTTCTTC
>.|TRBJ1-6|TRBV12-3/TRBV12-4|many
CASTNGATSSPLHF
TGTGCCAGCACCAACGGAGCTACGTCTTCACCCCTCCACTTT
>.|TRBJ2-7|TRBV6-6|many
CASSPAHEQYF
TGTGCCAGCAGCCCGGCCCACGAGCAGTACTTC
>.|TRBJ2-1|TRBV12-3/TRBV12-4|many
CASSPMTGHNEQFF
TGTGCCAGCAGTCCGATGACAGGCCACAATGAGCAGTTCTTC
>.|TRBJ1-1|TRBV12-3/TRBV12-4|many
CASSFGQGAPPGTFF
.
>TRBD2|TRBJ2-5|TRBV27|.
CASKSSGRWETQYF
TGTGCCAGCAAGAGTAGCGGGCGGTGGGAGACCCAGTACTTC